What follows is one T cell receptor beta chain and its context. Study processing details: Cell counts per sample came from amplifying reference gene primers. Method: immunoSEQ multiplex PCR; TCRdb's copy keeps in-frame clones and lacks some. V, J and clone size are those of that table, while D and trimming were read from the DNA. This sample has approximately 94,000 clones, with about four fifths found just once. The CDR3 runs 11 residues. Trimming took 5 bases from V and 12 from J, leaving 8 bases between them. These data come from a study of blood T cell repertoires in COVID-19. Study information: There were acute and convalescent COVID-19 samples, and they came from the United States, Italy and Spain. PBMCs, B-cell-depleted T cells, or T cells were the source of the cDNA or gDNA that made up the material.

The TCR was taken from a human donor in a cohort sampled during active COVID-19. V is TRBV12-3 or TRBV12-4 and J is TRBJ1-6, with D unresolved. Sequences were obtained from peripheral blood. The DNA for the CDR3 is TGTGCCAGCAGTCAATCGGGACCCCTCCACTTT. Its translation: CASSQSGPLHF.